These T cell receptor beta chains were read from a single sample in a study of blood T cell repertoires in COVID-19. Measured with immunoSEQ multiplex PCR; TCRdb has only the in-frame clones, and not every one. The sample holds roughly 52,000 clones, 75% to 85% seen once. The sequencing sample was made of peripheral blood. The source is a human donor in a cohort sampled during active COVID-19. CDR3s include the opening cysteine and the closing phenylalanine or tryptophan. The D gene is left open where the match is weak. The listing skips clone size in some rows; elsewhere it reads once, few, many or a size class.

clone size: .; V gene: TRBV30; D gene: .; J gene: TRBJ2-5; CDR3 DNA: TGTGCCTGGAGTGTAGGCGGAACAGAGACCCAGTACTTC; CDR3 protein: CAWSVGGTETQYF
clone size: .; V gene: TRBV30; D gene: TRBD2; J gene: TRBJ2-3; CDR3 DNA: TGTGCCTGGAGTTTGAGCGGGAGGGAGACAGATACGCAGTATTTT; CDR3 protein: CAWSLSGRETDTQYF
clone size: .; V gene: TRBV10-2; D gene: .; J gene: TRBJ2-7; CDR3 DNA: TGCGCCAGCAGTGGGTACCCCTGGCGAGGAGCCACGCTTACCTACGAGCAGTACTTC; CDR3 protein: CASSGYPWRGATLTYEQYF
clone size: .; V gene: TRBV28; D gene: .; J gene: TRBJ2-7; CDR3 DNA: TGTGCCAGCAGTCCCCCGGGGGGGACAGGGTACGAGCAGTACTTC; CDR3 protein: CASSPPGGTGYEQYF
clone size: .; V gene: TRBV5-4; D gene: .; J gene: TRBJ2-7; CDR3 DNA: TGTGCCAGCGGAAGGAGGGAGTCGATATACGAGCAGTACTTC; CDR3 protein: CASGRRESIYEQYF
clone size: .; V gene: TRBV15; D gene: TRBD2; J gene: TRBJ2-1; CDR3 DNA: TGTGCCACCAGCAGAGAGGGGACTAGTTCTCAGTTCTTC; CDR3 protein: CATSREGTSSQFF
clone size: once; V gene: TRBV7-2; D gene: .; J gene: TRBJ2-5; CDR3 DNA: TGTGCCAGCAGCTTAGCCCGACAGGTAGCCTCGGCAGAGACCCAGTACTTC; CDR3 protein: CASSLARQVASAETQYF
clone size: .; V gene: TRBV4-3; D gene: .; J gene: TRBJ2-7; CDR3 DNA: TGCGCCAGCAGCCAAGACCTGTCGAGGGCACTTACCTACGAGCAGTACTTC; CDR3 protein: CASSQDLSRALTYEQYF
clone size: .; V gene: TRBV14; D gene: .; J gene: TRBJ1-1; CDR3 DNA: TGTGCCAGCAGCCAAGCTCCGACAGTCATGAACACTGAAGCTTTCTTT; CDR3 protein: CASSQAPTVMNTEAFF
clone size: .; V gene: TRBV7-3; D gene: .; J gene: TRBJ2-3; CDR3 DNA: TGTGCCAGCAGTCCAAATTCAGCGGGTACGCAGTATTTT; CDR3 protein: CASSPNSAGTQYF
clone size: few; V gene: TRBV2; D gene: .; J gene: TRBJ2-2; CDR3 DNA: TGTGCCAGCAGTGAATGGGCCAAGACCGGGGAGCTGTTTTTT; CDR3 protein: CASSEWAKTGELFF
clone size: .; V gene: TRBV5-6; D gene: .; J gene: TRBJ2-5; CDR3 DNA: TGTGCCAGCAGCTTGGGGGAGTACCAAGAGACCCAGTACTTC; CDR3 protein: CASSLGEYQETQYF
clone size: .; V gene: TRBV10-3; D gene: TRBD1; J gene: TRBJ2-7; CDR3 DNA: TGTGCCATCAGGACAGGGGGGAACTCCTACGAGCAGTACTTC; CDR3 protein: CAIRTGGNSYEQYF
clone size: .; V gene: TRBV7-9; D gene: TRBD1; J gene: TRBJ2-7; CDR3 DNA: TGTGCCAGCAGCTTAACAGGGGTTCATTACGAGCAGTACTTC; CDR3 protein: CASSLTGVHYEQYF
clone size: once; V gene: TRBV7-6; D gene: TRBD2; J gene: TRBJ2-7; CDR3 DNA: TGTGCCAGCAGCACGCGACCGGGACTAGACACCTACGAGCAGTACTTC; CDR3 protein: CASSTRPGLDTYEQYF
clone size: .; V gene: TRBV2; D gene: TRBD2; J gene: TRBJ2-3; CDR3 DNA: TGTGCCACCCGTAGCGGGAGGGCCCGCACAGATACGCAGTATTTT; CDR3 protein: CATRSGRARTDTQYF
clone size: .; V gene: TRBV28; D gene: .; J gene: TRBJ2-7; CDR3 DNA: TGTGCCAGCAGGCCCGGCCAGCGGTACGAGCAGTACTTC; CDR3 protein: CASRPGQRYEQYF
clone size: .; V gene: TRBV10-1; D gene: TRBD1; J gene: TRBJ2-7; CDR3 DNA: TGCGCCAGCAGCCCCTCACAGGGGGCAGCGGAGCAGTACTTC; CDR3 protein: CASSPSQGAAEQYF
clone size: .; V gene: TRBV10-3; D gene: TRBD2; J gene: TRBJ2-3; CDR3 DNA: TGTGCCATCAGTGAGGGGAAATCTAGCGGGAGAAGATCAGATACGCAGTATTTT; CDR3 protein: CAISEGKSSGRRSDTQYF
clone size: .; V gene: TRBV5-6; D gene: TRBD2; J gene: TRBJ2-5; CDR3 DNA: TGTGCCAGCAGCTCCGTAGCGGGAGGGCCTGAGACCCAGTACTTC; CDR3 protein: CASSSVAGGPETQYF
clone size: few; V gene: TRBV4-2; D gene: .; J gene: TRBJ2-7; CDR3 DNA: TGTGCCAGCAGCCCTCGAGGGCGGACCGATTACGAGCAGTACTTC; CDR3 protein: CASSPRGRTDYEQYF
clone size: .; V gene: TRBV19; D gene: .; J gene: TRBJ2-5; CDR3 DNA: TGTGCCAGTAGTGGGGCCCTCTCAGGGACCCAGTACTTC; CDR3 protein: CASSGALSGTQYF
clone size: .; V gene: TRBV11-1; D gene: TRBD1; J gene: TRBJ2-7; CDR3 DNA: TGTGCCAGCAGCTTACCGACAGGGCTCCTCTACGAGCAGTACTTC; CDR3 protein: CASSLPTGLLYEQYF
clone size: .; V gene: TRBV21-1; D gene: .; J gene: TRBJ2-7; CDR3 DNA: TGTGCCAGCAGCACCGGGACAGGGGGCTGGGACGAGCAGTACTTC; CDR3 protein: CASSTGTGGWDEQYF
clone size: once; V gene: TRBV3-1/TRBV3-2; D gene: .; J gene: TRBJ1-2; CDR3 DNA: TGTGCCAGCAGCCAAGGCCTCGGACTGAACTATGGCTACACCTTC; CDR3 protein: CASSQGLGLNYGYTF
clone size: few; V gene: TRBV2; D gene: .; J gene: TRBJ2-1; CDR3 DNA: TGTGCCAGCAAAGACCAGGGATTCTCCTACAATGAGCAGTTCTTC; CDR3 protein: CASKDQGFSYNEQFF
clone size: .; V gene: TRBV19; D gene: .; J gene: TRBJ1-4; CDR3 DNA: TGTGCCAGTACCGAGCAGGGTCCGGGCGAAAAACTGTTTTTT; CDR3 protein: CASTEQGPGEKLFF
clone size: .; V gene: TRBV2; D gene: TRBD2; J gene: TRBJ2-7; CDR3 DNA: TGTGCCAGCAGCCCGATGAGCGGGAGGATCCAAAACTACGAGCAGTACTTC; CDR3 protein: CASSPMSGRIQNYEQYF
clone size: .; V gene: TRBV12-5; D gene: .; J gene: TRBJ2-5; CDR3 DNA: TGTGCTAGTGGTTTGGGCGAACTCCAAGAGACCCAGTACTTC; CDR3 protein: CASGLGELQETQYF
clone size: .; V gene: TRBV11-3; D gene: TRBD1; J gene: TRBJ2-1; CDR3 DNA: TGTGCCAGCAGCTTTGACAGGGCCAACTACAATGAGCAGTTCTTC; CDR3 protein: CASSFDRANYNEQFF
clone size: few; V gene: TRBV25-1; D gene: .; J gene: TRBJ2-7; CDR3 DNA: TGTGCCAGCAGTGAATATTACGCGCAGCAGTACTTC; CDR3 protein: CASSEYYAQQYF
clone size: .; V gene: TRBV3-1/TRBV3-2; D gene: .; J gene: TRBJ2-3; CDR3 DNA: TGTGCCAGCAGCCAACTAAATAGGCTAGCGCGCACAGATACGCAGTATTTT; CDR3 protein: CASSQLNRLARTDTQYF